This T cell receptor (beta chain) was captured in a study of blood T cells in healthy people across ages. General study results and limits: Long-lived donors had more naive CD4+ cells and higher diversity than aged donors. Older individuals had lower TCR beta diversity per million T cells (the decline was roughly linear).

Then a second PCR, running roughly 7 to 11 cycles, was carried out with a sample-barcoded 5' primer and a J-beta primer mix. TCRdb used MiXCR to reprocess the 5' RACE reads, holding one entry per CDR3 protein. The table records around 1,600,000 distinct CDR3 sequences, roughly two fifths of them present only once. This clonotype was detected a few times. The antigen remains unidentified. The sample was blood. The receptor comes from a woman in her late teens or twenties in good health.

The CDR3: CSVEVGGRGNTEAFF. CDR3 coding DNA: TGCAGCGTTGAAGTAGGCGGCAGGGGGAACACTGAAGCTTTCTTT. The chain uses TRBV29-1 and TRBJ1-1; D possibly corresponds to TRBD1 (6 bases). Germline V gene data show CDR1 as SQVTM and CDR2 as ANQGSEA. CDR3 length equals 15 residues. V was pared by 1 base and J by 1 base, with 13 bases between.